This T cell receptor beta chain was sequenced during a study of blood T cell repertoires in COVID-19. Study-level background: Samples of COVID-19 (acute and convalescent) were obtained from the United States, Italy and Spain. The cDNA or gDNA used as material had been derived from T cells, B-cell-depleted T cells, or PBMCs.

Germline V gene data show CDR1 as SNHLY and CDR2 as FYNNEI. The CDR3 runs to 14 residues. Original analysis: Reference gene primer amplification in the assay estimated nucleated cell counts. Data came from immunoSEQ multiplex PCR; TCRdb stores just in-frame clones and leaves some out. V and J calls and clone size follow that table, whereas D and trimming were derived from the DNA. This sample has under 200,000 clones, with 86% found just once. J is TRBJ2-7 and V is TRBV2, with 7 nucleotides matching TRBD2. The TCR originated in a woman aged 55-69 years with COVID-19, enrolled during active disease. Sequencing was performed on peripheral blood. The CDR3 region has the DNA TGTGCAACCCTCCCGAGGGAGGGACCCTACGAGCAGTACTTC. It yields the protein CATLPREGPYEQYF.